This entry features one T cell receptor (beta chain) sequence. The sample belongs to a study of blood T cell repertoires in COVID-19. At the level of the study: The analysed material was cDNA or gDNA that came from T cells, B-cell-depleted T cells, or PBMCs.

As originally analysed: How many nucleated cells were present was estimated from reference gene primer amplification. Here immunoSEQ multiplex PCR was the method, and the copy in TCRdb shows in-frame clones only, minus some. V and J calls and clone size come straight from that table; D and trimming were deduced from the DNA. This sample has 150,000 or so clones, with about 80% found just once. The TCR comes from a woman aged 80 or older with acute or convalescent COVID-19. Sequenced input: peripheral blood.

The CDR3 protein is CASSQDGIWGDRTYEQYF. In DNA form, the CDR3 reads TGTGCCAGCAGCCAAGATGGGATTTGGGGGGACCGTACCTACGAGCAGTACTTC. The gene calls are TRBV14 and TRBJ2-7; TRBD2 is a possible D gene (6 bases). Trimming removed 0 bases from V and 2 bases from J, with 20 bases in between. Looked up from germline, CDR1 is SGHDN and CDR2 is FVKESK. CDR3 length: 18 residues.